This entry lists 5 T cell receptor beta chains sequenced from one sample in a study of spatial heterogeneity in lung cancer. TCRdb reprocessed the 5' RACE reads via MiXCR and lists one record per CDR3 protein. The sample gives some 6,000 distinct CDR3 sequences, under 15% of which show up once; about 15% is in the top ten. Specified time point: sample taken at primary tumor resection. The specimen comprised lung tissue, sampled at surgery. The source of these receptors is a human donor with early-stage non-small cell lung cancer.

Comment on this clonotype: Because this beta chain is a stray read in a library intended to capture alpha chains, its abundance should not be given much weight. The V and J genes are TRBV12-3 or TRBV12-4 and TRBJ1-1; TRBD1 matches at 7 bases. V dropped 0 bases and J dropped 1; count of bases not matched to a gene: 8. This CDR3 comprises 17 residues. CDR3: CASSLALPGQKNTEAFF. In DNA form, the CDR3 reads TGTGCCAGCAGTTTAGCACTTCCGGGACAGAAGAACACTGAAGCTTTCTTT.

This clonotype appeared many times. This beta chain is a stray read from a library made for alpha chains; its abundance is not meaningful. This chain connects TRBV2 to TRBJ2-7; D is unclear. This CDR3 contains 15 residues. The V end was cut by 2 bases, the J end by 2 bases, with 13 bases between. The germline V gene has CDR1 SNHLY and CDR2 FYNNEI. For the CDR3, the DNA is TGTGCCAGCAGTGAACGCCCGGGCCCCACCTACGAGCAGTACTTC. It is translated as CASSERPGPTYEQYF.

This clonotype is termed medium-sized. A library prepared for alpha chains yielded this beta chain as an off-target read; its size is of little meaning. The CDR3 protein is CASSDGGRGSWETQYF. DNA for the CDR3: TGTGCCAGCAGTGACGGGGGACGGGGGAGCTGGGAGACCCAGTACTTC. The chain combines TRBV25-1 with TRBJ2-5; TRBD2 might be the D (6 bases). With 3 bases removed from V and 5 bases from J, the gap between germline ends came to 19 bases. The CDR3 length is 16 residues. The germline V gene encodes CDR1 MGHDK and CDR2 SYGVNS.

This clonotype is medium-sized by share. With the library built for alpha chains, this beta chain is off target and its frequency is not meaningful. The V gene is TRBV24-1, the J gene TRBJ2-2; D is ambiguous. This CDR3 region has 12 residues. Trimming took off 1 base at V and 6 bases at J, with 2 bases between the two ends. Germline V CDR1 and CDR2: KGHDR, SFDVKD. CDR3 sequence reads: CATSDFPGELFF. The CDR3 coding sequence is TGTGCCACCAGTGATTTTCCCGGGGAGCTGTTTTTT.

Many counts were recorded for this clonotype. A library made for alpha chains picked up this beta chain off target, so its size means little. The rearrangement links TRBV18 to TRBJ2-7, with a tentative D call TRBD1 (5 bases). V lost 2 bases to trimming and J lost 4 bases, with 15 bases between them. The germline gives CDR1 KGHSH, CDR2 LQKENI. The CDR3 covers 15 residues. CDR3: CASSPGRGGEYEQYF. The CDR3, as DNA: TGTGCCAGCTCACCAGGTAGGGGCGGAGAATACGAGCAGTACTTC.